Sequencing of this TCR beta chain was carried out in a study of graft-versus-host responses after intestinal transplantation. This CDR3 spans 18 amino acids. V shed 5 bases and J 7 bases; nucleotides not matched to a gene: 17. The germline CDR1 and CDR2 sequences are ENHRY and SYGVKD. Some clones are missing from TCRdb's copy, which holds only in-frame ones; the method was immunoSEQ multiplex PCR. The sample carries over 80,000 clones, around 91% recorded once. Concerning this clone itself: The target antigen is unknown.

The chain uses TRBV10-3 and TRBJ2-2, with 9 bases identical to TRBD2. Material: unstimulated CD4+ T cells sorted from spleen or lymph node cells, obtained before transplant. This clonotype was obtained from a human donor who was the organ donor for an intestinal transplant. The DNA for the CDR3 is TGTGCCATCAGTCAGGCCGCGGGGCTAGCGGGGACGTACGGGGAGCTGTTTTTT. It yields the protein CAISQAAGLAGTYGELFF.